The 11 T cell receptor beta chains in this list originate from one sample, sequenced in a study of beta chain features in type 1 diabetes. The study, taken as a whole, reports: People with Type 1 diabetes carried modestly yet significantly shorter TCRB CDR3s in all four CD4+ subsets.

Investigators reverse transcribed all isolated RNA, so they sequenced expressed TCRB transcripts. Only in-frame clones appear in the TCRdb table, and some are missing; sequencing was by immunoSEQ multiplex PCR. Of around 260,000 clones detected, roughly a quarter appear once; the ten largest clones hold over 0.01%. No antigen is known for these receptors. The sequenced sample consisted of naive CD4+ T cells from blood. The receptors stem from a woman in her thirties with type 1 diabetes.

The chain carries TRBV9 and TRBJ2-3; D might be TRBD2 (6 bases). Germline lookup yields CDR1 SGDLS and CDR2 YYNGEE. The V end lost 1 base, the J end lost 5 bases, and 11 bases lay between the germline ends. The CDR3 totals 14 residues. The CDR3 DNA follows: TGTGCCAGCAGCGTAACCGGGAGAGGAGATACGCAGTATTTT. Translated, it gives CASSVTGRGDTQYF.

The chain employs TRBV14 and TRBJ2-7; D is ambiguous. This CDR3 is built from 13 residues. Germline CDR1 reads SGHDN; CDR2 reads FVKESK. Between the trimmed V and J ends, which lost 4 bases and 0 bases, there was a span of 7 bases. In nucleotides, the CDR3 is TGTGCCAGCAGCCTGAGGATCTCCTACGAGCAGTACTTC. Translated, it gives CASSLRISYEQYF.

CDR3 nucleotides: TGTGCCAGCAGCCGCCGGAGGGGACCCATGAACACTGAAGCTTTCTTT. Residues: CASSRRRGPMNTEAFF. The chain couples TRBV11-1 to TRBJ1-1; D possibly corresponds to TRBD1 (5 bases). This CDR3 is built from 16 residues. V dropped 5 bases and J dropped 0 bases, with 16 bases sitting between them. The germline V gene has CDR1 SGHAT and CDR2 FQDESV (reference sequence).

In this sample, this clone turned up a few times. The chain combines TRBV5-1 with TRBJ1-2, with a tentative D call TRBD1 (6 bases). Germline loops: CDR1 SGHRS, CDR2 YFSETQ. Trimming cost V 5 bases and J 0 bases, with 11 bases left between them. This CDR3 has 14 residues. The CDR3 spells CASRTGQTNYGYTF. CDR3 nucleotide sequence: TGCGCCAGCAGGACCGGACAGACTAACTATGGCTACACCTTC.

The rearrangement joins TRBV21-1 to TRBJ2-5; the table's D call, TRBD1, has no DNA check behind it. TRBV21-1 is reported as a pseudogene. This CDR3 is built from 15 residues. The CDR3 loop reads CAGLLDPGQQETQYF. The CDR3 DNA reads as TGTGCCGGTTTGCTTGACCCGGGACAGCAAGAGACCCAGTACTTC.

This clone has more than one count but fewer than ten. This chain joins TRBV10-3 and TRBJ2-3; TRBD2 matches at 10 bases. CDR3 length equals 15 residues. Germline lookup yields CDR1 ENHRY and CDR2 SYGVKD. V shed 4 bases, J shed 1 base, and the junction held 2 bases outside the gene matches. The CDR3 loop reads CAISGGLAGTDTQYF. DNA for the CDR3: TGTGCCATCAGTGGAGGACTAGCGGGCACAGATACGCAGTATTTT.

The chain carries TRBV11-3 and TRBJ1-1; TRBD1 might be the D (5 bases). Trimming took 5 bases from V and 4 from J, leaving 14 bases between them. The CDR3 covers 14 residues. From germline, CDR1 is SGHNT and CDR2 YENEEA. CDR3 region: CASSPLGGGTEAFF. DNA for the CDR3: TGTGCCAGCAGCCCCCTTGGGGGGGGCACTGAAGCTTTCTTT.

This clone was detected a few times. V is TRBV7-2 and J is TRBJ2-7; 8 nucleotides align to TRBD2. Germline assignment: CDR1 SGHTA and CDR2 FQGNSA. CDR3 size: 15 residues. Germline trimming cut 1 base from V and 4 bases from J; bases unmatched to any gene: 6. The CDR3 DNA is TGTGCCAGCAGCTTAGTTCCTAGCGGGCCTTACGAGCAGTACTTC. Its translation is CASSLVPSGPYEQYF.

The chain recombines TRBV28 with TRBJ2-2; 10 bases match TRBD2. The germline V gene encodes CDR1 MDHEN and CDR2 SYDVKM. Trimming removed 3 bases from V and 7 bases from J; junction bases left unmatched: 8. The CDR3 is 16 residues long. The CDR3 DNA is TGTGCCAGCAGTTTCGCTAGCGGGAGAAGGGACGGGGAGCTGTTTTTT. It specifies CASSFASGRRDGELFF.

This chain uses TRBV30 with TRBJ2-1, with a tentative D call TRBD1 (5 bases). V was trimmed by 5 bases and J by 15 bases, leaving 23 bases between them. CDR3 length equals 13 residues. CDR1 is GTSNPN and CDR2 is SVGIG in the germline V gene (reference sequence). CDR3 nucleotide sequence: TGTGCCTGGTGTCCCCAAACAGGAACAAGGTGGTTCTTC. Protein product: CAWCPQTGTRWFF.

This clone came up a few times. Other DNA sequences from this sample encode an identical CDR3 as well. This sequence joins TRBV28 and TRBJ1-5, with a tentative D call TRBD1 (5 bases). Germline V CDR1 and CDR2: MDHEN, SYDVKM. Trimming took off 9 bases at V and 6 bases at J, with 12 bases between the two ends. This CDR3 is 12 amino acids long. The CDR3 protein is CASRQGSQPQHF. The CDR3 DNA reads TGTGCCAGTCGTCAGGGTTCTCAGCCCCAGCATTTT. The variable domain in full, completed from reference TRBV28 and TRBJ1-5, reads DVKVTQSSRYLVKRTGEKVFLECVQDMDHENMFWYRQDPGLGLRLIYFSYDVKMKEKGDIPEGYSVSREKKERFSLILESASTNQTSMYLCASRQGSQPQHFGDGTRLSIL.